One and the same sample provided the 7 T cell receptor beta chains below, sequenced in a study of T cells in Graves' hyperthyroidism and ophthalmopathy. Amplified TCR beta CDR3 regions derived from RNA transcripts. RT-PCR in the first round (using the HTBI primer set) targeted the TCR CDR3. TCRdb re-called the multiplex PCR reads through MiXCR, storing one row per CDR3 protein. The top ten clones hold over 10% of a sample with approximately 410,000 distinct CDR3 sequences, about 15% of them seen once. Sequenced input: blood. The receptors stem from a man aged 18 to 29 with Graves' ophthalmopathy.

As regards this clonotype: Sequence at one end of the junction differs from germline and may be a read error. V usage is TRBV28 and J usage is TRBJ2-5, with D hard to call. Looked up from germline, CDR1 is MDHEN and CDR2 is SYDVKM. The CDR3 totals 13 residues. This CDR3 reads CTSSLGLGETQYF. The CDR3 DNA sequence: TGTACCAGCAGTTTAGGGCTCGGGGAGACCCAGTACTTC.

This clonotype showed up many times. This chain links TRBV30 with TRBJ2-7; D is ambiguous. This CDR3 spans 12 amino acids. V lost 4 bases to trimming and J lost 5 bases, with 12 bases between them. Germline V gene data show CDR1 as GTSNPN and CDR2 as SVGIG (reference sequence). Here the CDR3 DNA reads TGTGCCTGGACGTCAGGTTTCCACGAGCAGTACTTC. This gives the protein CAWTSGFHEQYF.

Turning to this clonotype: A much larger clone differs by one base, so this may be a read error. The V call is TRBV20-1, the J call TRBJ2-2; D is perhaps TRBD2 (6 bases). Trimming took off 3 bases at V and 1 base at J, with 12 bases between the two ends. There are 15 residues in the CDR3. Germline V gene sequence: CDR1 DFQATT, CDR2 SNEGSKA (reference sequence). The CDR3 protein is CSASRGLRNTGELFF. CDR3 coding DNA: TGCAGTGCTAGTCGTGGACTAAGGAACACCGGGGAGCTGTTTTTT.

This clonotype was detected many times. This rearrangement joins TRBV7-3 to TRBJ2-3, with TRBD2 matching 7 bases. CDR1 is SGHTA and CDR2 is FQGTGA in the germline V gene. This CDR3 has 17 residues. J was trimmed by 4 bases and V by 2 bases; bases with no gene match: 12. Here the CDR3 reads CASSLRGELQESDTQYF. Here the CDR3 DNA reads TGTGCCAGCAGCTTACGGGGGGAGCTCCAGGAGTCAGATACGCAGTATTTT.

The chain carries TRBV6-1 and TRBJ2-7, with D perhaps matching TRBD2 (6 bases). This CDR3 has 15 amino acids. CDR1 is MNHNS and CDR2 is SASEGT in the germline V gene. Trimming left V 8 bases short and J 0 bases short, with 17 bases between. DNA of the CDR3: TGTGCCAGCTCTTCGGATGACGGGAGCTCCTACGAGCAGTACTTC. This codes for CASSSDDGSSYEQYF.

This CDR3 reads CASSEGGQGANEQFF. CDR3 bases: TGTGCCAGCAGTGAAGGGGGACAGGGGGCAAATGAGCAGTTCTTC. This chain joins TRBV6-1 and TRBJ2-1; 12 bases match TRBD1. Germline V gene sequence: CDR1 MNHNS, CDR2 SASEGT. V lost 1 base, J lost 7 bases, and 2 bases stayed unmatched. The CDR3 runs 15 residues.

As regards this clonotype: Since a much larger clone is just one base distant, this may be a read error. Because it lacks the conserved phenylalanine or tryptophan at the end, this CDR3 is likely a read error. This chain connects TRBV12-3 or TRBV12-4 to TRBJ2-7; TRBD2 matches 9 bases. J lost 0 bases, V lost 5 bases, and 11 bases had no gene match. The CDR3 contains 17 residues. The CDR3 nucleotides are TGTGCCAGCAGTCCCGAGGCGGGGGGGCCTCTCTCCTACGAGCAGTACCTC. This sequence encodes CASSPEAGGPLSYEQYL.